The present T cell receptor (beta chain) was sequenced within a study of shared clonotypes between healthy human individuals. Note on this clone: Its antigen is as yet unknown.

General study points: Shared clonotypes across all four donors exceeded non-shared ones in generation probability.

Method: immunoSEQ multiplex PCR; TCRdb's copy keeps in-frame clones and lacks some. Of 1,100,000 or so clones listed, approximately 78% are singletons. Germline CDR1 and CDR2: MDHEN and SYDVKM. V was shortened by 2 bases and J by 5 bases, with 9 bases between the two germline ends. The CDR3 is 14 amino acids. Sequences were obtained from memory CD4+ T cells from PBMCs. Noted subset: CD45RA-negative fraction. This sequence was found in a man younger than 35 in good health. Some clones in this sample may be carry-over from other donors' samples. The genes are TRBV28 and TRBJ1-4; unclear D gene. CDR3 in DNA: TGTGCCAGCAGTTTAAACCGTGGGAATGAAAAACTGTTTTTT. Its protein is CASSLNRGNEKLFF.